Listed below are T cell receptor beta chains from one sample, sequenced in a study of blood T cell repertoires in COVID-19. The assay was immunoSEQ multiplex PCR, and TCRdb's table has in-frame clones only and misses some. Among about 210,000 clones listed, 75% to 90% were seen once. The sample was peripheral blood. Receptors originate from a woman aged 40 to 50 with acute or convalescent COVID-19. Each CDR3 is given with its conserved first and last residue. D genes are given only for firm matches. Clone size appears in some rows only: once, few, many, or a class for an expanded clone.

V gene: TRBV19
J gene: TRBJ2-2
clone size: -
D gene: TRBD1
CDR3 protein: CATINRGRGGELFF
CDR3 DNA: TGTGCCACAATAAACAGGGGGCGCGGCGGGGAGCTGTTTTTT

V gene: TRBV4-1
J gene: TRBJ2-1
clone size: -
D gene: TRBD2
CDR3 protein: CASSQGAGGGTMKQFF
CDR3 DNA: TGCGCCAGCAGCCAAGGCGCGGGGGGAGGTACAATGAAGCAGTTCTTC

V gene: TRBV7-3
J gene: TRBJ1-2
clone size: once
D gene: -
CDR3 protein: CASSSPSGVDYGYTF
CDR3 DNA: TGTGCCAGCAGCTCTCCCTCAGGGGTAGACTATGGCTACACCTTC

V gene: TRBV6-4
J gene: TRBJ1-5
clone size: -
D gene: -
CDR3 protein: CASSDSVIRDGSQPQHF
CDR3 DNA: TGTGCCAGCAGTGACTCCGTGATCCGGGACGGGAGTCAGCCCCAGCATTTT

V gene: TRBV5-4
J gene: TRBJ1-1
clone size: -
D gene: -
CDR3 protein: CASSLGLRPAGAEAFF
CDR3 DNA: TGTGCCAGCAGCTTGGGGTTGAGGCCCGCCGGCGCTGAAGCTTTCTTT

V gene: TRBV12-3/TRBV12-4
J gene: TRBJ1-2
clone size: -
D gene: TRBD1
CDR3 protein: CASRPGTDYGYTF
CDR3 DNA: TGTGCCAGCAGACCAGGGACAGACTATGGCTACACCTTC

V gene: TRBV11-3
J gene: TRBJ2-2
clone size: -
D gene: -
CDR3 protein: CASSLTGLGTGELFF
CDR3 DNA: TGTGCCAGCAGCTTAACAGGCCTGGGGACCGGGGAGCTGTTTTTT

V gene: TRBV9
J gene: TRBJ2-5
clone size: once
D gene: -
CDR3 protein: CASSVGEISAETQYF
CDR3 DNA: TGTGCCAGCAGCGTAGGAGAGATTAGCGCGGAGACCCAGTACTTC

V gene: TRBV4-2
J gene: TRBJ1-6
clone size: few
D gene: TRBD1
CDR3 protein: CASSQTGPPNSPLHF
CDR3 DNA: TGTGCCAGCAGCCAGACAGGGCCCCCGAATTCACCCCTCCACTTT

V gene: TRBV15
J gene: TRBJ1-5
clone size: -
D gene: TRBD1
CDR3 protein: CATSTGGPMRSNQPQHF
CDR3 DNA: TGTGCCACCAGCACAGGGGGCCCAATGAGGAGCAATCAGCCCCAGCATTTT

V gene: TRBV6-1
J gene: TRBJ1-2
clone size: -
D gene: -
CDR3 protein: CASSERQGLYGYTF
CDR3 DNA: TGTGCCAGCAGTGAACGTCAGGGACTCTATGGCTACACCTTC

V gene: TRBV7-2
J gene: TRBJ2-6
clone size: -
D gene: TRBD2
CDR3 protein: CASALAGGPTSGVLTF
CDR3 DNA: TGTGCCAGCGCTTTGGCGGGGGGCCCCACGAGCGGCGTCCTGACTTTC

V gene: TRBV12-3/TRBV12-4
J gene: TRBJ1-1
clone size: -
D gene: -
CDR3 protein: CASSSYRNTEAFF
CDR3 DNA: TGTGCCAGCAGTTCGTACAGAAACACTGAAGCTTTCTTT

V gene: TRBV5-4
J gene: TRBJ1-4
clone size: -
D gene: -
CDR3 protein: CASSSAAGANEKLFF
CDR3 DNA: TGTGCCAGCAGCAGTGCCGCGGGGGCTAATGAAAAACTGTTTTTT

V gene: TRBV5-1
J gene: TRBJ2-4
clone size: once
D gene: TRBD2
CDR3 protein: CASSLGLAGPDDIQYF
CDR3 DNA: TGCGCCAGCAGCCTAGGACTAGCGGGACCCGATGACATTCAGTACTTC

V gene: TRBV19
J gene: TRBJ1-2
clone size: -
D gene: -
CDR3 protein: CASSIVPGVHGYTF
CDR3 DNA: TGTGCCAGTAGTATAGTTCCAGGGGTACATGGCTACACCTTC

V gene: TRBV6-5
J gene: TRBJ1-1
clone size: -
D gene: -
CDR3 protein: CASRGHSGTEAFF
CDR3 DNA: TGTGCCAGCAGGGGTCATTCGGGGACTGAAGCTTTCTTT

V gene: TRBV6-4
J gene: TRBJ2-3
clone size: -
D gene: TRBD2
CDR3 protein: CASSDLVSVPSGYGDTQYF
CDR3 DNA: TGTGCCAGCAGTGACTTGGTAAGTGTGCCTAGCGGGTATGGAGATACGCAGTATTTT

V gene: TRBV4-2
J gene: TRBJ2-1
clone size: few
D gene: -
CDR3 protein: CASSQEGRLAYNEQFF
CDR3 DNA: TGTGCCAGCAGCCAAGAAGGAAGGCTAGCCTACAATGAGCAGTTCTTC

V gene: TRBV9
J gene: TRBJ1-5
clone size: -
D gene: TRBD1
CDR3 protein: CASSVGQGRSNQPQHF
CDR3 DNA: TGTGCCAGCAGCGTTGGACAGGGCAGGAGCAATCAGCCCCAGCATTTT

V gene: TRBV11-2
J gene: TRBJ2-2
clone size: -
D gene: TRBD2
CDR3 protein: CASSPGLAGELFF
CDR3 DNA: TGTGCCAGCAGCCCCGGACTAGCGGGGGAGCTGTTTTTT

V gene: TRBV7-9
J gene: TRBJ2-1
clone size: -
D gene: TRBD2
CDR3 protein: CASSLQGTSGGWLFF
CDR3 DNA: TGTGCCAGCAGCTTACAGGGGACTAGCGGGGGGTGGCTGTTCTTC

V gene: TRBV6-5
J gene: TRBJ1-2
clone size: -
D gene: TRBD1
CDR3 protein: CASITLGQGVYGYTF
CDR3 DNA: TGTGCCAGCATTACATTGGGACAGGGGGTTTATGGCTACACCTTC

V gene: TRBV19
J gene: TRBJ1-1
clone size: -
D gene: -
CDR3 protein: CATARGTEAFF
CDR3 DNA: TGTGCCACCGCCCGGGGCACTGAAGCTTTCTTT

V gene: TRBV18
J gene: TRBJ1-1
clone size: -
D gene: -
CDR3 protein: CASSPNIFRGSEAFF
CDR3 DNA: TGTGCCAGCTCACCAAACATCTTCAGGGGCTCTGAAGCTTTCTTT

V gene: TRBV18
J gene: TRBJ2-5
clone size: -
D gene: -
CDR3 protein: CASSPEILETQYF
CDR3 DNA: TGTGCCAGCTCACCGGAGATACTAGAGACCCAGTACTTC

V gene: TRBV5-8
J gene: TRBJ1-1
clone size: -
D gene: -
CDR3 protein: CASLAGNTEAFF
CDR3 DNA: TGTGCCAGCCTCGCCGGGAACACTGAAGCTTTCTTT

V gene: TRBV4-2
J gene: TRBJ2-5
clone size: -
D gene: TRBD1
CDR3 protein: CASSRGPTGGLVETQYF
CDR3 DNA: TGTGCCAGCAGCCGCGGTCCGACAGGGGGCTTGGTAGAGACCCAGTACTTC

V gene: TRBV4-2
J gene: TRBJ2-1
clone size: -
D gene: TRBD2
CDR3 protein: CASSQQTAGTSGGHSSYNEQFF
CDR3 DNA: TGTGCCAGCAGCCAACAGACGGCCGGGACTAGCGGGGGCCACAGCTCCTACAATGAGCAGTTCTTC

V gene: TRBV2
J gene: TRBJ1-1
clone size: -
D gene: -
CDR3 protein: CASSISGTYTEAFF
CDR3 DNA: TGTGCCAGCAGTATTTCCGGGACATATACTGAAGCTTTCTTT

V gene: TRBV3-1/TRBV3-2
J gene: TRBJ1-5
clone size: once
D gene: TRBD1
CDR3 protein: CASSQEGGGNGQPQHF
CDR3 DNA: TGTGCCAGCAGCCAAGAAGGAGGGGGCAACGGTCAGCCCCAGCATTTT

V gene: TRBV10-3
J gene: TRBJ1-3
clone size: -
D gene: -
CDR3 protein: CAISGQGGPGNTIYF
CDR3 DNA: TGTGCCATCAGTGGGCAAGGCGGCCCTGGAAACACCATATATTTT

V gene: TRBV6-6
J gene: TRBJ1-2
clone size: -
D gene: TRBD1
CDR3 protein: CASSYGDRDSGYTF
CDR3 DNA: TGTGCCAGCAGTTACGGGGACAGGGACTCGGGCTACACCTTC

V gene: TRBV4-1
J gene: TRBJ1-1
clone size: -
D gene: -
CDR3 protein: CASSRGGISEAFF
CDR3 DNA: TGCGCCAGCAGCCGGGGAGGGATCTCTGAAGCTTTCTTT

V gene: TRBV2
J gene: TRBJ1-6
clone size: -
D gene: TRBD1
CDR3 protein: CASSGTGGSPLHF
CDR3 DNA: TGTGCCAGCTCAGGGACAGGGGGTTCACCCCTCCACTTT

V gene: TRBV20-1
J gene: TRBJ1-4
clone size: once
D gene: -
CDR3 protein: CSASVAGEKLFF
CDR3 DNA: TGCAGTGCTAGTGTCGCGGGTGAAAAACTGTTTTTT

V gene: TRBV2
J gene: TRBJ1-4
clone size: -
D gene: -
CDR3 protein: CASRGLTESWGNEKLFF
CDR3 DNA: TGTGCCAGCCGAGGACTCACAGAGAGTTGGGGTAATGAAAAACTGTTTTTT

V gene: TRBV2
J gene: TRBJ1-3
clone size: once
D gene: -
CDR3 protein: CASRGNTIYF
CDR3 DNA: TGTGCCAGCCGTGGAAACACCATATATTTT

V gene: TRBV10-3
J gene: TRBJ2-1
clone size: -
D gene: TRBD1
CDR3 protein: CAIREFDRGNEQFF
CDR3 DNA: TGTGCCATCAGGGAATTTGACAGGGGTAATGAGCAGTTCTTC

V gene: TRBV10-1
J gene: TRBJ1-1
clone size: -
D gene: -
CDR3 protein: CASSGGGSLNTEAFF
CDR3 DNA: TGCGCCAGCAGTGGTGGAGGGTCACTGAACACTGAAGCTTTCTTT

V gene: TRBV3-1/TRBV3-2
J gene: TRBJ1-5
clone size: -
D gene: -
CDR3 protein: CASSQDYRQPQHF
CDR3 DNA: TGTGCCAGCAGCCAAGATTACAGGCAGCCCCAGCATTTT

V gene: TRBV12-3/TRBV12-4
J gene: TRBJ1-2
clone size: -
D gene: -
CDR3 protein: CASSVDSYGYTF
CDR3 DNA: TGTGCCAGCAGTGTAGACAGCTATGGCTACACCTTC

V gene: TRBV5-1
J gene: TRBJ2-3
clone size: -
D gene: -
CDR3 protein: CASSLAWGLAFPRDTQYF
CDR3 DNA: TGCGCCAGCAGCTTGGCTTGGGGGCTAGCCTTCCCACGAGATACGCAGTATTTT

V gene: TRBV5-6
J gene: TRBJ2-5
clone size: -
D gene: -
CDR3 protein: CASSPVGGAETQYF
CDR3 DNA: TGTGCCAGCAGCCCTGTGGGGGGGGCAGAGACCCAGTACTTC

V gene: TRBV6-5
J gene: TRBJ1-2
clone size: -
D gene: TRBD1
CDR3 protein: CASHIGTGRGGYTF
CDR3 DNA: TGTGCCAGCCACATTGGGACAGGGCGAGGTGGCTACACCTTC

V gene: TRBV19
J gene: TRBJ1-1
clone size: -
D gene: -
CDR3 protein: CASSSLSRVIAEAFF
CDR3 DNA: TGTGCCAGTAGTTCCCTTTCGAGGGTGATCGCTGAAGCTTTCTTT

V gene: TRBV5-1
J gene: TRBJ2-1
clone size: -
D gene: TRBD2
CDR3 protein: CASSSYLGTSGYNEQFF
CDR3 DNA: TGCGCCAGCAGCTCTTACTTGGGGACTAGCGGCTACAATGAGCAGTTCTTC

V gene: TRBV24-1
J gene: TRBJ2-2
clone size: -
D gene: -
CDR3 protein: CATSDSQGPGELFF
CDR3 DNA: TGTGCCACCAGTGATTCCCAGGGGCCCGGGGAGCTGTTTTTT

V gene: TRBV9
J gene: TRBJ2-5
clone size: -
D gene: -
CDR3 protein: CASSPGTGRETQYF
CDR3 DNA: TGTGCCAGCAGCCCTGGGACTGGGCGGGAGACCCAGTACTTC

V gene: TRBV6-5
J gene: TRBJ1-2
clone size: -
D gene: -
CDR3 protein: CASSFRGVNYGYTF
CDR3 DNA: TGTGCCAGCAGTTTCCGGGGGGTGAATTATGGCTACACCTTC

V gene: TRBV5-8
J gene: TRBJ2-3
clone size: -
D gene: -
CDR3 protein: CASSSGQTSTDTQYF
CDR3 DNA: TGTGCCAGCAGCTCCGGACAGACCAGCACAGATACGCAGTATTTT

V gene: TRBV9
J gene: TRBJ1-1
clone size: -
D gene: -
CDR3 protein: CASSVGGMLNTEAFF
CDR3 DNA: TGTGCCAGCAGCGTAGGAGGGATGCTGAACACTGAAGCTTTCTTT

V gene: TRBV4-1
J gene: TRBJ1-6
clone size: -
D gene: -
CDR3 protein: CASPRSSYNSPLHF
CDR3 DNA: TGCGCCAGCCCCCGGAGCTCCTATAATTCACCCCTCCACTTT

V gene: TRBV27
J gene: TRBJ1-1
clone size: -
D gene: TRBD1
CDR3 protein: CASSSRQGIMNTEAFF
CDR3 DNA: TGTGCCAGCAGTTCCCGACAGGGGATCATGAACACTGAAGCTTTCTTT

V gene: TRBV12-5
J gene: TRBJ2-1
clone size: -
D gene: -
CDR3 protein: CASGPHRWGGDEQFF
CDR3 DNA: TGTGCTAGTGGTCCCCACCGCTGGGGCGGCGATGAGCAGTTCTTC